This T cell receptor beta chain was retrieved from a study of shared clonotypes between healthy human individuals (dated by TCRdb to the early 2020s). About the investigation overall: A couple of women and a few men aged 18 to 49 years were included in the cohort. Each donor's leukapheresis produced roughly between about 0.8 and 8.9 billion PBMCs. To increase sequencing depth and limit assay-specific biases, different laboratories used diverse techniques to prepare libraries and sequence TCR repertoires. Per donor, three plates each were used for CD4 naive and CD4 memory, two for CD8 naive, and one for CD8 memory. The study deeply sequenced blood TCR repertoires of about 5 healthy adults to estimate repertoire size and the extent of clonotype sharing between individuals. Overall study results and their limits: Clonotypes shared by all four sorted-subset donors showed higher generation probabilities than non-shared clonotypes. Pairwise subsampling indicated that sequencing depth was expected to affect the degree of clonotype sharing among donors. Across a handful of donors, around 5% of naive CD4, roughly 3.5% of naive CD8, approximately 2.5% of memory CD4, and under 0.45% of memory CD8 clonotypes were shared. Rarefaction of sorted-subset datasets indicated incomplete sequencing despite the large sequencing depth. Sampling was restricted to blood, and TCR repertoires in tissues likely differ from the TCR repertoires found in blood. Estimated clonotype richness was generally larger for naive than for memory subsets. The small number of donors limited the genetic and exposure-history diversity represented.

Turning to this clone: This clone's antigen is unknown. Nothing much larger sits one base from this clone, and base qualities are not available.

The donors were healthy, HIV-negative adults with no recently reported acute infections or vaccinations. Every donor was a Caucasian adult residing in Nashville, Tennessee, USA. CD4+ T cells were enriched by magnetic negative selection, after which naive cells were positively selected on CD45RA and the negative fraction was taken as the memory subset. Blood was obtained by leukapheresis, after which PBMCs were separated by Ficoll-Histopaque density gradient centrifugation and cryopreserved in liquid nitrogen vapor phase. Analytical flow cytometry was used to check the purity and quantity of every magnetically sorted T cell population. Each sorted fraction had its genomic DNA isolated and then quantified by UV absorbance on a Nanodrop 2000c. TCR CDR3 regions were amplified from genomic DNA by multiplex PCR using the deep immunoSEQ assay. For each cell subset, the extracted genomic DNA was distributed evenly across all wells of several immunoSEQ 96-well plates, and each plate served as one replicate. For sorted subsets, 150 to 250 ng of genomic DNA, equivalent to tens of thousands of T cell genomes, went into each replicate PCR. Purified libraries were measured with a Qubit 3.0 fluorometer, size-checked on a Bioanalyzer 2100, and measured again with the KAPA Library Quantification kit. Every immunoSEQ 96-well plate was sequenced on a separate single-read 150-cycle Illumina NextSeq 550 flow cell. The original methods were these. Because the immunoSEQ output held only junctional sequences and lacked quality scores, the filtering could not match the filtering applied to full-length reads. To assign V/J genes and CDR3, sequences were annotated against IMGT germline references using PyIR, a Python wrapper for IgBLAST v1.9. Reads were removed for weak V/J assignments (E-value above 1e-6), missing CDR3, stop codons, out-of-frame junctions, or ambiguous translated residues. V3J clonotypes were defined as sequences sharing an identical inferred V gene, J gene, and CDR3 amino acid sequence. Percentage overlap between repertoires was computed as shared unique clonotypes divided by the size of the smaller repertoire. Richness of each repertoire was evaluated using RTK rarefaction, the Chao1 estimator, and Recon v2.1 estimates of unobserved clonotypes. For all TCRbeta clonotypes obtained by the gDNA method from a handful of donors, generation probabilities were computed with OLGA. TCRdb mirrors the immuneACCESS table, restricted to in-frame sequences. Some clones are absent from its copies; in checked studies, under half trace to an unresolved V gene, and the reason for the others is unknown. V, J and clone size were drawn from that table, and D and trimming were deduced from the DNA. A total of roughly 2 million clones appear in this sample, 90% to 95% of them only once. The leading ten clones occupy 0.1% to 0.15% of the sample.

V and J are truncated by 9 bases and 7 bases respectively, leaving an intervening sequence of 10 bases. Including the terminal cysteine and phenylalanine, the CDR3 comprises 11 residues. The CDR3 DNA has 33 bases and is translated from base 1. Taken from the germline V gene, the CDR1 and CDR2 loops are MNHEY and SVGAGI. Sequenced sample: naive CD4+ T cells sorted from blood. Read against the paper, the sample's cell subset or site label means: CD45RA+ positively selected. This TCR was recovered from a man in his late teens or twenties in good health. Recombination joined TRBV6-5 with TRBJ1-5; no D segment can be confidently identified. The DNA is TGTGCCAGTGGGCGAGAACAGCCCCAGCATTTT. Translated, it gives CASGREQPQHF.